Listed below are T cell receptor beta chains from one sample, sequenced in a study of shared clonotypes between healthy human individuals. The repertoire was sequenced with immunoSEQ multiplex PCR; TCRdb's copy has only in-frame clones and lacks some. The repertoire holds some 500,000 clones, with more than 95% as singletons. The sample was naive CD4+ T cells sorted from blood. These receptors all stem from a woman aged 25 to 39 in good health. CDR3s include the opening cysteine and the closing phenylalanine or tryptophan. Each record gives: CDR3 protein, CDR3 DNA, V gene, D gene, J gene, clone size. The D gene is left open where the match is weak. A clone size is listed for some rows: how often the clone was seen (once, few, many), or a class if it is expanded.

CDR3: CSVLGNNEKLFF; DNA: TGCAGCGTGCTCGGGAACAATGAAAAACTGTTTTTT; V: TRBV29-1; D: .; J: TRBJ1-4; size: .
CDR3: CATSPRKTVANYGYTF; DNA: TGTGCCACCAGCCCTCGTAAGACAGTCGCTAACTATGGCTACACCTTC; V: TRBV15; D: .; J: TRBJ1-2; size: .
CDR3: CASSLFTNTEAFF; DNA: TGCGCCAGCAGCTTGTTTACGAACACTGAAGCTTTCTTT; V: TRBV5-1; D: .; J: TRBJ1-1; size: .
CDR3: CASGSSGRVAEQYF; DNA: TGTGCCAGCGGTTCTAGCGGGAGGGTTGCCGAGCAGTACTTC; V: TRBV28; D: TRBD2; J: TRBJ2-7; size: .
CDR3: CASSQGPNTEAFF; DNA: TGTGCCAGCAGCCAGGGACCGAACACTGAAGCTTTCTTT; V: TRBV7-3; D: .; J: TRBJ1-1; size: .
CDR3: CASGPEPGHTYEQYF; DNA: TGTGCCAGCGGACCCGAACCGGGACACACCTACGAGCAGTACTTC; V: TRBV28; D: .; J: TRBJ2-7; size: .
CDR3: CASSKDRAREGGYTF; DNA: TGTGCCAGCAGCAAGGACAGGGCCCGCGAGGGAGGCTACACCTTC; V: TRBV9; D: TRBD1; J: TRBJ1-2; size: .
CDR3: CASMIDSALTEAFF; DNA: TGTGCCAGCATGATCGACAGCGCGCTCACTGAAGCTTTCTTT; V: TRBV2; D: .; J: TRBJ1-1; size: .
CDR3: CAWTRGQPGNQPQHF; DNA: TGTGCCTGGACCAGGGGACAGCCGGGCAATCAGCCCCAGCATTTT; V: TRBV30; D: TRBD1; J: TRBJ1-5; size: .
CDR3: CASSEGQGDYSYEQYF; DNA: TGTGCCAGCAGCGAGGGACAGGGGGATTACTCCTACGAGCAGTACTTC; V: TRBV2; D: TRBD1; J: TRBJ2-7; size: .
CDR3: CASSVHGGREKLFF; DNA: TGTGCCAGTAGTGTCCACGGGGGGCGTGAAAAACTGTTTTTT; V: TRBV19; D: .; J: TRBJ1-4; size: .
CDR3: CASSQSSPSYEQYF; DNA: TGTGCCAGCAGCCAATCGTCCCCGAGCTACGAGCAGTACTTC; V: TRBV4-2; D: .; J: TRBJ2-7; size: .
CDR3: CASSGPRGPQWNEQFF; DNA: TGTGCCAGCAGTGGCCCTCGCGGTCCTCAGTGGAATGAGCAGTTCTTC; V: TRBV6-1; D: .; J: TRBJ2-1; size: .
CDR3: CASSSTSGRSSGELFF; DNA: TGTGCCAGCAGCTCTACTAGCGGGAGATCCTCCGGGGAGCTGTTTTTT; V: TRBV7-3; D: TRBD2; J: TRBJ2-2; size: .
CDR3: CASSPRLPPGNQPQHF; DNA: TGCGCCAGCAGCCCGCGACTCCCTCCAGGCAATCAGCCCCAGCATTTT; V: TRBV4-1; D: .; J: TRBJ1-5; size: .
CDR3: CASSQVKGGAGQPQHF; DNA: TGCGCCAGCAGCCAAGTGAAAGGGGGGGCCGGTCAGCCCCAGCATTTT; V: TRBV4-1; D: .; J: TRBJ1-5; size: .
CDR3: CASSILRHYEQYF; DNA: TGTGCCAGCAGTATATTAAGACATTACGAGCAGTACTTC; V: TRBV28; D: .; J: TRBJ2-7; size: .
CDR3: CASRTGPLGETQYF; DNA: TGTGCCAGCAGGACGGGACCTCTTGGGGAGACCCAGTACTTC; V: TRBV6-5; D: .; J: TRBJ2-5; size: .
CDR3: CASSLSSGRGWYGYTF; DNA: TGCGCCAGCAGCTTGAGTTCCGGCAGGGGATGGTATGGCTACACCTTC; V: TRBV5-1; D: .; J: TRBJ1-2; size: .
CDR3: CASRNSGTSNTGELFF; DNA: TGTGCCAGCAGAAACAGCGGGACGTCGAACACCGGGGAGCTGTTTTTT; V: TRBV27; D: TRBD2; J: TRBJ2-2; size: .
CDR3: CASSEGQSEEKLFF; DNA: TGTGCCAGCAGCGAGGGACAGAGCGAGGAAAAACTGTTTTTT; V: TRBV2; D: TRBD1; J: TRBJ1-4; size: .
CDR3: CASSSPGGVEGTDTQYF; DNA: TGTGCCAGCAGTTCCCCAGGGGGGGTAGAGGGCACAGATACGCAGTATTTT; V: TRBV28; D: .; J: TRBJ2-3; size: .
CDR3: CASSLDGPDTQYF; DNA: TGTGCCAGCAGCTTAGATGGCCCAGATACGCAGTATTTT; V: TRBV11-2; D: .; J: TRBJ2-3; size: once
CDR3: CASSLADRVDGYTF; DNA: TGCGCCAGCAGCTTGGCCGACAGGGTAGACGGCTACACCTTC; V: TRBV5-1; D: TRBD1; J: TRBJ1-2; size: .
CDR3: CASSLTGLRAGEETQYF; DNA: TGTGCCAGCAGTTTAACCGGACTCAGGGCGGGCGAGGAGACCCAGTACTTC; V: TRBV28; D: .; J: TRBJ2-5; size: .
CDR3: CASSPPGTGMNEQYF; DNA: TGTGCCAGCTCACCACCGGGGACAGGGATGAACGAGCAGTACTTC; V: TRBV18; D: TRBD1; J: TRBJ2-7; size: .
CDR3: CASSGGTSGRALFYSYNEQFF; DNA: TGTGCCAGTAGCGGCGGGACTAGCGGGAGGGCCTTGTTTTACTCCTACAATGAGCAGTTCTTC; V: TRBV19; D: TRBD2; J: TRBJ2-1; size: .
CDR3: CASSIGVVYGYTF; DNA: TGTGCCAGTAGTATTGGGGTCGTCTATGGCTACACCTTC; V: TRBV19; D: .; J: TRBJ1-2; size: .
CDR3: CASSPARGTYEQYF; DNA: TGTGCCAGCTCACCAGCCAGGGGTACATACGAGCAGTACTTC; V: TRBV18; D: .; J: TRBJ2-7; size: .
CDR3: CASSLGQANPYEQYF; DNA: TGTGCCAGCAGCTTAGGGCAGGCTAACCCCTACGAGCAGTACTTC; V: TRBV7-8; D: .; J: TRBJ2-7; size: .
CDR3: CASSTGGDSKETQYF; DNA: TGTGCCAGCAGTACCGGGGGAGACAGTAAAGAGACCCAGTACTTC; V: TRBV28; D: .; J: TRBJ2-5; size: .
CDR3: CASRQPRTDTQYF; DNA: TGTGCCAGTAGACAGCCCCGCACAGATACGCAGTATTTT; V: TRBV19; D: .; J: TRBJ2-3; size: .
CDR3: CASSPYGSEQYF; DNA: TGTGCCAGCTCACCGTACGGGAGCGAGCAGTACTTC; V: TRBV18; D: .; J: TRBJ2-7; size: .
CDR3: CASTTTGTHSPLHF; DNA: TGTGCCAGCACCACGACAGGGACCCATTCACCCCTCCACTTT; V: TRBV5-6; D: TRBD1; J: TRBJ1-6; size: .
CDR3: CASSLVTGGPGELFF; DNA: TGTGCCAGCAGCTTGGTTACAGGGGGGCCCGGGGAGCTGTTTTTT; V: TRBV5-4; D: TRBD1; J: TRBJ2-2; size: .
CDR3: CASTSFRASNYGYTF; DNA: TGTGCCAGCACCTCTTTCAGGGCTTCTAACTATGGCTACACCTTC; V: TRBV27; D: .; J: TRBJ1-2; size: .
CDR3: CASSSGRSTDMNTEAFF; DNA: TGTGCCAGCAGCTCGGGACGGTCGACGGACATGAACACTGAAGCTTTCTTT; V: TRBV7-6; D: .; J: TRBJ1-1; size: .
CDR3: CASSSVAVTDTQYF; DNA: TGTGCCAGCAGTTCCGTAGCGGTAACAGATACGCAGTATTTT; V: TRBV28; D: .; J: TRBJ2-3; size: .
CDR3: CARPWSTDTQYF; DNA: TGTGCCAGGCCTTGGAGTACAGATACGCAGTATTTT; V: TRBV7-9; D: .; J: TRBJ2-3; size: few
CDR3: CASSRTRGGYTF; DNA: TGTGCCAGTAGTCGAACCCGGGGTGGCTACACCTTC; V: TRBV19; D: .; J: TRBJ1-2; size: .
CDR3: CSVEVGLHLTDTQYF; DNA: TGCAGCGTTGAGGTGGGACTCCACCTCACAGATACGCAGTATTTT; V: TRBV29-1; D: .; J: TRBJ2-3; size: .
CDR3: CASSLGGGRSATYEQYF; DNA: TGTGCCAGCAGTCTGGGAGGGGGGAGGAGCGCTACCTACGAGCAGTACTTC; V: TRBV28; D: .; J: TRBJ2-7; size: .